The present T cell receptor beta chain was sequenced within a study of blood T cell repertoires in COVID-19 (dated by TCRdb to 2018 to 2020). Looking at the study overall: The collaborator samples originated in the United States, Italy and Spain and spanned the acute and convalescent phases of COVID-19. The prospective study material was composed of cDNA or gDNA derived from T cells, B-cell-depleted T cells, or PBMCs. Subjects who had been exposed to COVID-19, were actively infected with it, or had recovered from it provided the deeply sampled blood TCRbeta repertoires that made up the dataset. The repertoires were released in a freely available public database meant as a resource for research on the immune response to SARS-CoV-2. Samples were obtained from the ongoing ImmuneRACE study (first 160 participants) and from over a thousand subjects provided by 6 global collaborators. Nearly every sample came with metadata listing a de-identified subject ID, COVID-19 status, age in years and sex. Where available, HLA class I and class II types were obtained from metadata supplied by the sample provider rather than from assay-based typing. Overall study outcomes, separate from this receptor: The amount of clinical and demographic metadata varied by source and participant and was provided uncurated.

TCRbeta CDR3 regions were amplified from genomic DNA by means of the immunoSEQ Assay, a bias-controlled multiplex PCR. As for how the authors treated the data: Within the assay, amplification of reference gene primers was used to estimate how many nucleated cells each sample contained. Sequence reads were collapsed and filtered to measure the absolute abundance of every unique TCRbeta CDR3 rearrangement. For each sample, productive Simpson clonality was calculated as the square root of Simpson's diversity index over productive rearrangements. TCRdb retrieved this table from immuneACCESS and kept in-frame rearrangements only. Not all clones are present; in checked studies, unresolved V genes account for under half, and no reason is known for the remainder. The DNA was the basis for D and trimming; V, J and clone size are from that table. The sample table shows about 260,000 clones, and approximately 87% are seen once. The ten largest make up approximately 2.2% of the sample.

With regard to this clone: The specificity of this receptor is unknown. No base qualities exist here, and no much larger clone lies one base off it.

The germline V gene gives CDR1 as MNHNS and CDR2 as SASEGT. Trimming leaves V shorter by 2 bases and J shorter by 2 bases, with the junction holding 7 bases beyond the gene matches. The CDR3 runs 16 residues from the cysteine to the phenylalanine. The CDR3 DNA has 48 bases and is translated from base 1. Each collaborating institution followed its own protocols to collect whole blood in K2EDTA tubes. Collaborator samples were shipped for TCRbeta analysis as frozen whole blood, isolated PBMCs, or DNA extracted from either sample type. The sample comprised peripheral blood. The chain couples TRBV6-1 to TRBJ2-5; the junction holds 8 bases that match TRBD1. The clonotype originates from a woman aged 50 to 60 with acute or convalescent COVID-19. The nucleotide sequence is TGTGCCAGCAGTGAATTTCCGGACAGGGCTCAAGAGACCCAGTACTTC. Translated, it reads CASSEFPDRAQETQYF.